Listed below are T cell receptor beta chains from one sample, sequenced in a study of T cell repertoires in ileal Crohn's disease. The repertoire was sequenced with immunoSEQ multiplex PCR; TCRdb's copy has only in-frame clones and lacks some. The sample has around 4,100 clones, 60% to 85% seen once. The sequenced sample consisted of ileal tissue. Every receptor here comes from an adult with Crohn's disease. The CDR3 runs from the conserved cysteine through the conserved F or W. The order of the fields is V gene, D gene, J gene, clone size, CDR3 length, CDR3 DNA, CDR3 protein. D genes are given only for firm matches. Rows give clone size only sometimes, using once, few, many, or a class for an expanded clone.

V: TRBV5-4
D: NA
J: TRBJ2-2
size: NA
length: 14
DNA: TGTGCCAGCAGCTCCGCAGTGGCCACCGGGGAGCTGTTTTTT
CDR3: CASSSAVATGELFF

V: TRBV6-6
D: NA
J: TRBJ2-6
size: large
length: 13
DNA: TGTGCCAGCAGGACTGGTGATGGCAACGTCCTGACTTTC
CDR3: CASRTGDGNVLTF

V: TRBV5-6
D: TRBD1
J: TRBJ2-3
size: NA
length: 16
DNA: TGTGCCAGCAGCGCCCCGGACAGGGTGGACACAGATACGCAGTATTTT
CDR3: CASSAPDRVDTDTQYF

V: TRBV7-3
D: TRBD1
J: TRBJ2-7
size: NA
length: 14
DNA: TGTGCCAGCAGCCCTGGACAGGGGGCCCACGAGCAGTACTTC
CDR3: CASSPGQGAHEQYF

V: TRBV4-3
D: TRBD2
J: TRBJ2-3
size: NA
length: 17
DNA: TGCGCCAGCAGCCAAGTCCCAGCGGGAGGGCGGGGCGATACGCAGTATTTT
CDR3: CASSQVPAGGRGDTQYF

V: TRBV27
D: TRBD2
J: TRBJ2-7
size: NA
length: 14
DNA: TGTGCCAGCAGTTTATCGATGGGGGGGTACGAGCAGTACTTC
CDR3: CASSLSMGGYEQYF

V: TRBV11-2
D: NA
J: TRBJ2-7
size: NA
length: 10
DNA: TGTGCCAGCAGCCACTACGAGCAGTACTTC
CDR3: CASSHYEQYF

V: TRBV2
D: TRBD2
J: TRBJ2-7
size: NA
length: 16
DNA: TGTGCCAGCAGTGTTAGTCTAGCGGGACTCTCCTACGAGCAGTACTTC
CDR3: CASSVSLAGLSYEQYF

V: TRBV9
D: TRBD2
J: TRBJ2-5
size: NA
length: 19
DNA: TGTGCCAGCAGCGTTCCACCACGGACTAGCGGGAGGGCGGGAGAGACCCAGTACTTC
CDR3: CASSVPPRTSGRAGETQYF

V: TRBV28
D: NA
J: TRBJ2-7
size: NA
length: 11
DNA: TGTGCCAGCAGTGGCACCTACGAGCAGTACTTC
CDR3: CASSGTYEQYF

V: TRBV9
D: TRBD2
J: TRBJ2-5
size: NA
length: 16
DNA: TGTGCCAGCAGCGTAGACAGCGGGGGGCCTCAAGAGACCCAGTACTTC
CDR3: CASSVDSGGPQETQYF

V: TRBV19
D: NA
J: TRBJ1-3
size: NA
length: 15
DNA: TGTGCCAGTAGTATAGACGGCGACAGGATGAACACCATATATTTT
CDR3: CASSIDGDRMNTIYF

V: TRBV6-5
D: NA
J: TRBJ1-2
size: NA
length: 13
DNA: TGTGCCAGCAGTGAAACACAGAACTATGGCTACACCTTC
CDR3: CASSETQNYGYTF

V: TRBV4-1
D: NA
J: TRBJ2-7
size: NA
length: 15
DNA: TGCGCCAGCAGCCAAGGACCCCGCCAAGCGGGCGAGCAGTACTTC
CDR3: CASSQGPRQAGEQYF

V: TRBV9
D: NA
J: TRBJ1-4
size: once
length: 14
DNA: TGTGCCAGCAGCGTACAGGGAGGAGATGAAAAACTGTTTTTT
CDR3: CASSVQGGDEKLFF

V: TRBV10-1
D: NA
J: TRBJ2-5
size: NA
length: 14
DNA: TGCGCCAGCAGTGTCGGGGGGCGCCAAGAGACCCAGTACTTC
CDR3: CASSVGGRQETQYF

V: TRBV7-3
D: TRBD1
J: TRBJ2-1
size: NA
length: 15
DNA: TGTGCCAGCAGCTTGACAGGGGGCGATGCTAGTGAGCAGTTCTTC
CDR3: CASSLTGGDASEQFF

V: TRBV19
D: NA
J: TRBJ2-7
size: NA
length: 14
DNA: TGTGCCAGTAGTAGACAGTTTAGGACCTACGAGCAGTACTTC
CDR3: CASSRQFRTYEQYF

V: TRBV18
D: TRBD1
J: TRBJ2-1
size: NA
length: 15
DNA: TGTGCCAGCTCCCTAGGACAGGGGAAGGGCAATGAGCAGTTCTTC
CDR3: CASSLGQGKGNEQFF

V: TRBV6-1
D: NA
J: TRBJ2-3
size: few
length: 12
DNA: TGTGCCAGCAGTGAAGCCGGGGATACGCAGTATTTT
CDR3: CASSEAGDTQYF

V: TRBV29-1
D: TRBD1
J: TRBJ2-7
size: NA
length: 13
DNA: TGCAGCGTTGAGTCAGGGGGCGTCTACGAGCAGTACTTC
CDR3: CSVESGGVYEQYF

V: TRBV2
D: TRBD2
J: TRBJ2-7
size: NA
length: 15
DNA: TGTGCCAGCTTCTTGAGGGAGGGCCTACCTCTCGAGCAGTACTTC
CDR3: CASFLREGLPLEQYF

V: TRBV19
D: NA
J: TRBJ2-2
size: NA
length: 13
DNA: TGTGCCAGTGGGGCCAGGGCGAACGGGGAGCTGTTTTTT
CDR3: CASGARANGELFF

V: TRBV6-6
D: NA
J: TRBJ1-4
size: once
length: 14
DNA: TGTGCCAGCAGTAGTCCGGGGGTGGTTGAAAAACTGTTTTTT
CDR3: CASSSPGVVEKLFF

V: TRBV7-3
D: TRBD1
J: TRBJ1-1
size: NA
length: 17
DNA: TGTGCCAGCAGCTTAACTGGGGGACAGGGTGGGGGCACTGAAGCTTTCTTT
CDR3: CASSLTGGQGGGTEAFF

V: TRBV27
D: TRBD1
J: TRBJ2-2
size: NA
length: 17
DNA: TGTGCCAGCAGTGGGACAGGGGGCGTGGGATTGACCGGGGAGCTGTTTTTT
CDR3: CASSGTGGVGLTGELFF

V: TRBV5-1
D: NA
J: TRBJ2-7
size: NA
length: 15
DNA: TGCGCCAGCAGCTTGTCTCAGGGATTTTACTACGAGCAGTACTTC
CDR3: CASSLSQGFYYEQYF

V: TRBV19
D: NA
J: TRBJ2-6
size: few
length: 19
DNA: TGTGCCAGTAGTACCCCCTGGGCAGGTACCAGCTCTGGGGCCAACGTCCTGACTTTC
CDR3: CASSTPWAGTSSGANVLTF

V: TRBV19
D: NA
J: TRBJ1-1
size: NA
length: 14
DNA: TGTGCCAGTAGTTTATCACAGGGACAAACTGAAGCTTTCTTT
CDR3: CASSLSQGQTEAFF

V: TRBV27
D: TRBD2
J: TRBJ2-1
size: NA
length: 17
DNA: TGTGCCAGCAGTTTCCGCGCCGGGACTAGCGGGAGTAATGAGCAGTTCTTC
CDR3: CASSFRAGTSGSNEQFF

V: TRBV2
D: NA
J: TRBJ1-2
size: NA
length: 11
DNA: TGTGCCAGCAGAGCTTTCTATGGCTACACCTTC
CDR3: CASRAFYGYTF

V: TRBV30
D: NA
J: TRBJ1-1
size: NA
length: 12
DNA: TGTGCCTGGATCCGTCGGGGGACTGAAGCTTTCTTT
CDR3: CAWIRRGTEAFF

V: TRBV5-8
D: TRBD1
J: TRBJ1-6
size: NA
length: 17
DNA: TGTGCCAGCAGCCCGCGACAGGGCACAAGGGATAATTCACCCCTCCACTTT
CDR3: CASSPRQGTRDNSPLHF

V: TRBV9
D: NA
J: TRBJ1-3
size: NA
length: 17
DNA: TGTGCCAGCAGCGTAACTGGACACTATAACTCTGGAAACACCATATATTTT
CDR3: CASSVTGHYNSGNTIYF